This T cell receptor beta chain appears in the sequencing data of a study of regulatory T cells in long-lasting Graves disease. Unmatched junction bases numbered 6, after V lost 2 bases and J lost 0 bases. CDR1 and CDR2 from the germline V gene are SGHAT and FQNNGV. This CDR3 spans 17 amino acids. In building TCR beta libraries, iRepertoire HTBI primers were used together with Arm-PCR of CDR3 regions. MiXCR was run by TCRdb on the multiplex PCR reads, yielding one entry per CDR3 protein. The data show roughly 260,000 distinct CDR3 sequences, approximately 18% seen once. Noted time point: newly diagnosed GD, antithyroid drugs for less than 3 months. The authors made the TCR library using RNA they extracted from PBMCs. In its sample, this clonotype was seen many times. These same data were also listed under a study on T cells in Graves' hyperthyroidism and ophthalmopathy.

This receptor was taken from a young woman with Graves disease. V usage is TRBV11-2 and J usage is TRBJ2-1; 8 nucleotides align to TRBD2. The sequences come from peripheral blood mononuclear cells (PBMCs), collected at new diagnosis, from a patient treated with antithyroid drugs. CDR3 protein: CASSLRGGDYSYNEQFF. The DNA of the CDR3 is TGTGCCAGCAGCTTACGGGGGGGGGACTACTCCTACAATGAGCAGTTCTTC.